One sample yielded the 22 T cell receptor beta chains listed below, sequenced in a study of T cell changes during pregnancy in multiple sclerosis. Clones were sequenced by immunoSEQ multiplex PCR, and TCRdb holds only the in-frame ones, with some missing. The sample lists about 45,000 clones; roughly 96% were seen once. The source was peripheral blood, collected in the second trimester of pregnancy. These receptors came from a female donor with multiple sclerosis, enrolled in a pregnancy study.

The chain carries TRBV2 and TRBJ2-2; a possible D gene is TRBD2 (7 bases). The CDR3 length is 15 residues. CDR1 is SNHLY, CDR2 FYNNEI, per germline. The V gene lost 6 bases and the J gene lost 7 bases, with 18 bases spanning the gap. CDR3 loop: CASSGGRGDVGELFF. CDR3 nucleotides: TGTGCCAGCAGCGGGGGGCGCGGGGACGTCGGGGAGCTGTTTTTT.

V gene TRBV7-9 combines with J gene TRBJ2-2; possibly TRBD1 for D (6 bases). V was cut by 3 bases and J by 5 bases, with 13 bases left in between. Germline V gene sequence: CDR1 SEHNR, CDR2 FQNEAQ (reference sequence). The CDR3 is 15 residues long. CDR3: CASSFGTHPTGELFF. The CDR3, as DNA: TGTGCCAGCAGCTTCGGGACACACCCGACCGGGGAGCTGTTTTTT.

This chain uses TRBV4-3 with TRBJ2-7, with a possible D match to TRBD2 (7 bases). V dropped 3 bases and J dropped 5 bases, with 14 bases sitting between them. Germline CDR1 and CDR2: LGHNA and YSLEER. The CDR3 loop spans 14 amino acids. In DNA form, the CDR3 reads TGCGCCAGCAGCCAGGCCTCGGGGGGCAACGAGCAGTACTTC. Translating it yields CASSQASGGNEQYF.

V is TRBV19 and J is TRBJ1-1; the D gene is possibly TRBD1 (5 bases). V shed 2 bases and J shed 1 base, with 8 bases lying between them. The CDR3 covers 14 residues. CDR1 and CDR2 from the germline V gene are LNHDA and SQIVND (reference sequence). The CDR3 is CASSILRGNTEAFF. The DNA for the CDR3 is TGTGCCAGTAGTATACTTAGGGGGAACACTGAAGCTTTCTTT.

This rearrangement joins TRBV28 to TRBJ2-6; TRBD1 matches at 9 bases. This CDR3 spans 18 amino acids. CDR1 is MDHEN and CDR2 is SYDVKM in the germline V gene. The V and J ends lost 3 bases and 2 bases, in that order; junction bases with no gene match: 8. The DNA for the CDR3 is TGTGCCAGCAGTTTCCGTTACAGGGGGCTCGCTGGGGCCAACGTCCTGACTTTC. This codes for CASSFRYRGLAGANVLTF. The complete variable domain, with remaining parts taken from reference TRBV28 and TRBJ2-6, reads DVKVTQSSRYLVKRTGEKVFLECVQDMDHENMFWYRQDPGLGLRLIYFSYDVKMKEKGDIPEGYSVSREKKERFSLILESASTNQTSMYLCASSFRYRGLAGANVLTFGAGSRLTVL.

The V and J genes are TRBV2 and TRBJ2-7; 10 bases fit TRBD1. The CDR3 has 15 amino acids. V lost 4 bases, J lost 4 bases, and 7 bases stayed unmatched. The germline V gene encodes CDR1 SNHLY and CDR2 FYNNEI. CDR3 region: CASSAGQGIEYEQYF. The DNA for the CDR3 is TGTGCCAGCAGTGCGGGACAGGGGATTGAGTACGAGCAGTACTTC.

The chain joins TRBV5-4 to TRBJ2-3; 7 bases are shared with TRBD1. CDR3 length: 15 amino acids. Germline trimming cut 1 base from V and 0 bases from J; bases unmatched to any gene: 2. CDR1 and CDR2 (germline): SGHNT, YYREEE (reference sequence). The CDR3 reads CASSLRGPSTDTQYF. The CDR3 DNA reads as TGTGCCAGCAGCTTGAGGGGGCCTAGCACAGATACGCAGTATTTT.

The chain couples TRBV5-5 to TRBJ2-5, with TRBD2 matching over 7 bases. The V and J ends lost 4 bases and 1 base, in that order; junction bases with no gene match: 4. Germline V gene data show CDR1 as SGHKS and CDR2 as YYEKEE (reference sequence). The CDR3 spans 14 residues. The CDR3 sequence: CASSRGEIQETQYF. For the CDR3, the DNA is TGTGCCAGCAGCCGGGGGGAGATCCAAGAGACCCAGTACTTC.

The CDR3 DNA reads as TGTGCCAGCAGCCAAGACATGGGTCGGGGTTACAATGAGCAGTTCTTC. Protein product: CASSQDMGRGYNEQFF. J is TRBJ2-1 and V is TRBV14; TRBD2 is a possible D gene (5 bases). The V gene lost 0 bases and the J gene lost 4 bases, with 13 bases spanning the gap. Germline V CDR1 and CDR2: SGHDN, FVKESK. The CDR3 length is 16 residues.

The chain recombines TRBV19 with TRBJ2-7; TRBD1 is a possible D gene (6 bases). CDR3 length equals 15 residues. V was shortened by 4 bases and J by 2 bases, with 15 bases between the two germline ends. Germline CDR1 is LNHDA and CDR2 is SQIVND (reference sequence). The CDR3 DNA reads TGTGCCAGTAGTACCACGAGTCAGGGGACCTACGAGCAGTACTTC. It yields the protein CASSTTSQGTYEQYF. Together with reference TRBV19 and TRBJ2-7, the CDR3 gives the full variable domain: DGGITQSPKYLFRKEGQNVTLSCEQNLNHDAMYWYRQDPGQGLRLIYYSQIVNDFQKGDIAEGYSVSREKKESFPLTVTSAQKNPTAFYLCASSTTSQGTYEQYFGPGTRLTVT.

The rearrangement uses TRBV7-2 and TRBJ2-1, with 14 bases identical to TRBD2. J gave up 10 bases and V 4 bases, and 9 bases lay outside the gene matches. There are 16 residues in the CDR3. CDR1 SGHTA and CDR2 FQGNSA come from the germline V gene. The CDR3 DNA reads TGTGCCAGCAGCTCCGCGGGACTAGCGGGAGATCAGGAGCAGTTCTTC. Protein product: CASSSAGLAGDQEQFF.

The rearrangement joins TRBV19 to TRBJ1-5; 9 bases map to TRBD1. Germline V CDR1 and CDR2: LNHDA, SQIVND (reference sequence). The CDR3 extends over 15 amino acids. Unmatched junction bases numbered 6, after V lost 6 bases and J lost 3 bases. The CDR3 loop is CASSPGQGYNQPQHF. The CDR3, as DNA: TGTGCCAGTAGCCCAGGACAGGGGTACAATCAGCCCCAGCATTTT. Drawing the rest from reference TRBV19 and TRBJ1-5, the complete variable domain is DGGITQSPKYLFRKEGQNVTLSCEQNLNHDAMYWYRQDPGQGLRLIYYSQIVNDFQKGDIAEGYSVSREKKESFPLTVTSAQKNPTAFYLCASSPGQGYNQPQHFGDGTRLSIL.

The chain recombines TRBV7-9 with TRBJ2-1, with 8 bases matching TRBD2. V lost 5 bases and J lost 8; bases outside the gene matches: 14. CDR1 is SEHNR, CDR2 FQNEAQ, per germline (reference sequence). This CDR3 region has 16 residues. The CDR3 reads CASSRGRRENVDEQFF. The DNA for the CDR3 is TGTGCCAGCAGCCGCGGGAGGCGGGAGAATGTAGATGAGCAGTTCTTC.

V gene TRBV13 combines with J gene TRBJ1-3; possible D gene TRBD1, 5 bases. The CDR3 is made up of 15 amino acids. V was trimmed by 0 bases and J by 2 bases, leaving 8 bases between them. Germline V gives CDR1 PRHDT, CDR2 FYEKMQ (reference sequence). The CDR3 region is CASSLGGGAGNTIYF. DNA of the CDR3: TGTGCCAGCAGCTTAGGCGGGGGGGCTGGAAACACCATATATTTT.

The V and J genes are TRBV5-1 and TRBJ2-3; 10 bases map to TRBD1. Germline-derived CDR1 and CDR2 are SGHRS and YFSETQ. V lost 7 bases, J lost 1 base, and 6 bases stayed unmatched. The CDR3 runs to 15 residues. The CDR3 DNA is TGCGCCAGCTCAGAGGGGACAGGGGGCACAGATACGCAGTATTTT. It yields the protein CASSEGTGGTDTQYF.

The genes are TRBV7-3 and TRBJ1-1, with no clear D. The V end lost 1 base, the J end lost 1 base, and 10 bases lay between the germline ends. The CDR3 extends over 15 amino acids. CDR1 is SGHTA, CDR2 FQGTGA, per germline. In DNA form, the CDR3 reads TGTGCCAGCAGCTTAAGGAGTGGGAGGAACACTGAAGCTTTCTTT. Its protein product is CASSLRSGRNTEAFF.

V and J are TRBV27 and TRBJ2-2, with a weak D call TRBD2 (6 bases). The CDR3 consists of 15 residues. The V end lost 2 bases, the J end lost 2 bases, and 9 bases lay between the germline ends. Looked up from germline, CDR1 is MNHEY and CDR2 is SMNVEV (reference sequence). The CDR3 DNA sequence: TGTGCCAGCAGTTTAGCGGGAAGCAACACCGGGGAGCTGTTTTTT. This translates into CASSLAGSNTGELFF.

Remarks on this clone: This likely comes from a read error, as the CDR3 has no conserved phenylalanine or tryptophan at its end. The limits of the CDR3 on the DNA are not certain, so only TCRdb's listed CDR3 is given. The V call is TRBV28, the J call TRBJ1-2; the table assigns TRBD1, which was not confirmed against the DNA. Germline V CDR1 and CDR2: MDHEN, SYDVKM. A total of 9 residues make up the CDR3, ends included. CDR3: CASGPRQAS.

DNA of the CDR3: TGTGCCAGCAGCTTACCAAGGACAGGGGGCGCGGCCGGGGAGCTGTTTTTT. It translates to CASSLPRTGGAAGELFF. The chain has TRBV11-2 and TRBJ2-2, with 11 bases fitting TRBD1. The CDR3 has 17 amino acids. The germline V gene has CDR1 SGHAT and CDR2 FQNNGV. Trimming cost V 2 bases and J 6 bases; bases outside gene matches: 8.

The rearrangement links TRBV7-3 to TRBJ2-2; D may be TRBD2 (5 bases). CDR1 and CDR2 (germline): SGHTA, FQGTGA. CDR3 length: 14 residues. V lost 6 bases, J lost 2 bases, and 10 bases lay in between. The CDR3 region is CASRPGGNTGELFF. In DNA, the CDR3 is TGTGCCAGCAGACCTGGAGGAAACACCGGGGAGCTGTTTTTT. Complete variable domain (other parts from reference TRBV7-3 and TRBJ2-2): GAGVSQTPSNKVTEKGKYVELRCDPISGHTALYWYRQSLGQGPEFLIYFQGTGAADDSGLPNDRFFAVRPEGSVSTLKIQRTERGDSAVYLCASRPGGNTGELFFGEGSRLTVL.

The chain has TRBV10-3 and TRBJ2-5; D unclear. V was shortened by 6 bases and J by 4 bases, with 12 bases between the two germline ends. Germline V lookup: CDR1 ENHRY, CDR2 SYGVKD. The length of the CDR3 is 13 residues. CDR3 in amino acids: CAIRSGSGETQYF. CDR3 bases: TGTGCCATCAGGAGTGGCTCGGGAGAGACCCAGTACTTC.

The rearrangement links TRBV5-1 to TRBJ1-2; TRBD1 matches 7 bases. Germline V gene sequence: CDR1 SGHRS, CDR2 YFSETQ. The CDR3 spans 15 residues. V lost 7 bases and J lost 5; bases outside the gene matches: 14. In DNA form, the CDR3 reads TGCGCCAGCCGCACAGGTGGACAGGCACGATATGGCTACACCTTC. Encoded protein: CASRTGGQARYGYTF.